What follows are 7 T cell receptor beta chains derived from one specimen sequenced in a study of response to subunit inactivated influenza vaccine. TCRdb passed the RT-PCR reads through MiXCR, listing each CDR3 protein once. The repertoire holds 150,000 or so distinct CDR3 sequences, with 11% as singletons. The starting material was non-naive T cells sorted from PBMCs, obtained 35 to 45 days after vaccination. The source is a man in his fifties or sixties who received an inactivated influenza vaccine.

J is TRBJ2-7 and V is TRBV7-2; 11 bases align to TRBD2. The CDR3 is 17 residues long. Germline assignment: CDR1 SGHTA and CDR2 FQGNSA. The V segment lost 3 bases and the J segment 2 bases; nucleotides outside the gene matches: 9. The DNA for the CDR3 is TGTGCCAGCAGCTTTAAAACCGGACTAGCGGGTACCTACGAGCAGTACTTC. Amino acid sequence: CASSFKTGLAGTYEQYF. The variable domain in full, with the rest retrieved from reference TRBV7-2 and TRBJ2-7, is GAGVSQSPSNKVTEKGKDVELRCDPISGHTALYWYRQSLGQGLEFLIYFQGNSAPDKSGLPSDRFSAERTGGSVSTLTIQRTQQEDSAVYLCASSFKTGLAGTYEQYFGPGTRLTVT.

This clonotype was observed a few times. V usage is TRBV7-8 and J usage is TRBJ1-2; D not certain. V was cut by 5 bases and J by 1 base, with 11 bases left in between. CDR3 length: 14 amino acids. The germline gives CDR1 SGHVS, CDR2 FQNEAQ. The CDR3 is CASSTSRNNYGYTF. DNA of the CDR3: TGTGCCAGCAGCACGAGTCGGAATAACTATGGCTACACCTTC.

This clonotype was seen only a few times. The V call is TRBV28, the J call TRBJ2-1, with 8 positions matching TRBD2. V shed 6 bases and J 7 bases; nucleotides not matched to a gene: 5. Germline loops: CDR1 MDHEN, CDR2 SYDVKM. This CDR3 is 13 amino acids long. In DNA, the CDR3 is TGTGCCAGCAGGACTAGCGTATCAAATGAGCAGTTCTTC. Amino acids: CASRTSVSNEQFF.

This clonotype appeared many times. The CDR3 nucleotides are TGTGCCAGCAGTCCCTCCGGGCGGGTTAACTATGGCTACACCTTC. Protein: CASSPSGRVNYGYTF. V is TRBV12-3 or TRBV12-4 and J is TRBJ1-2, with D hard to call. The CDR3 is made up of 15 amino acids. The V and J ends lost 5 bases and 1 base respectively, with 14 bases between them.

The chain recombines TRBV18 with TRBJ1-5; weak D call: TRBD1 (5 bases). Trimming took 6 bases from V and 6 from J, leaving 9 bases between them. CDR3 length: 12 amino acids. Germline-derived CDR1 and CDR2 are KGHSH and LQKENI. In nucleotides, the CDR3 is TGTGCCAGCTCTGGGGGTGGTCAGCCCCAGCATTTT. It is translated as CASSGGGQPQHF. Full variable domain (missing parts from reference TRBV18 and TRBJ1-5): NAGVMQNPRHLVRRRGQEARLRCSPMKGHSHVYWYRQLPEEGLKFMVYLQKENIIDESGMPKERFSAEFPKEGPSILRIQQVVRGDSAAYFCASSGGGQPQHFGDGTRLSIL.

This chain uses TRBV18 with TRBJ2-1, with D possibly matching TRBD1 (7 bases). With 6 bases removed from V and 5 bases from J, the gap between germline ends came to 23 bases. The CDR3 consists of 17 residues. CDR1 is KGHSH, CDR2 LQKENI, per germline. The CDR3 region has the DNA TGTGCCAGCTCGCAAAGGACAGGCGGGAAGGGAGACAATGAGCAGTTCTTC. Its protein product is CASSQRTGGKGDNEQFF. Complete variable domain (other parts from reference TRBV18 and TRBJ2-1): NAGVMQNPRHLVRRRGQEARLRCSPMKGHSHVYWYRQLPEEGLKFMVYLQKENIIDESGMPKERFSAEFPKEGPSILRIQQVVRGDSAAYFCASSQRTGGKGDNEQFFGPGTRLTVL.

The V and J genes are TRBV7-9 and TRBJ2-5, with 7 bases that match TRBD1. The CDR3 is 14 residues long. Per the germline V gene, CDR1 is SEHNR and CDR2 is FQNEAQ (reference sequence). V trimming: 6 bases; J trimming: 2 bases; junction bases outside the gene matches: 6. DNA for the CDR3: TGTGCCAGCAGAAAACAGGGGCCTCAAGAGACCCAGTACTTC. Translating it yields CASRKQGPQETQYF. Looking up the rest from reference TRBV7-9 and TRBJ2-5 gives the full variable domain: DTGVSQNPRHKITKRGQNVTFRCDPISEHNRLYWYRQTLGQGPEFLTYFQNEAQLEKSRLLSDRFSAERPKGSFSTLEIQRTEQGDSAMYLCASRKQGPQETQYFGPGTRLLVL.